The clone carrying this T cell receptor beta chain was found many times. RNA transcripts provided the source from which TCR beta CDR3 regions were amplified. The HTBI primer set was used in a first-round RT-PCR of the TCR CDR3. Using its own MiXCR run on the multiplex PCR reads, TCRdb lists one record per CDR3 protein. The sample carries hundreds of thousands of distinct CDR3 sequences, approximately 24% recorded once. The CDR3 is 16 residues long. CDR1 MGHRA and CDR2 YSYEKL come from the germline V gene. Deletions cut 0 bases from V and 7 bases from J, with 18 bases between. The study excluded patients with uncontrolled infection, other autoimmune disease, pregnancy or lactation. This sample was taken from a study of T cells in Graves' hyperthyroidism and ophthalmopathy. Study background: Peripheral blood was drawn at first diagnosis, prior to all treatment.

The rearrangement uses TRBV4-1 and TRBJ1-2, with D possibly TRBD1 on 6 matching bases. Source material: blood. The TCR sequence derives from a middle-aged woman with Graves' ophthalmopathy. CDR3 nucleotides: TGCGCCAGCAGCCAAGAAGAGGGGGGGCCCAGCCCTGGCTACACCTTC. Translating gives CASSQEEGGPSPGYTF.